This T cell receptor (beta chain) is drawn from a study of T cell repertoires in cytomegalovirus infection. A single record per CDR3 protein comes from TCRdb applying MiXCR to the reads. The sample consists of about 740,000 distinct CDR3 sequences, around 32% of them appearing once. The germline V and J ends were trimmed by 0 bases and 4 bases, with 7 bases remaining between them. The CDR3 runs 13 residues. The germline gives CDR1 DFQATT, CDR2 SNEGSKA (reference sequence). This clonotype showed up just a few times. Its antigen is undetermined. This chain joins TRBV20-1 and TRBJ2-1; D is unclear. Sequences were derived from cultured PBMCs, sampled from culture after CMV antigen stimulation. The origin of this receptor is a human donor in good health (CMV status not recorded). Some clones in this sample may be carry-over from other donors' samples. For the CDR3, the DNA is TGCAGTGCTAGAGAACAGAGATACAATGAGCAGTTCTTC. Protein sequence: CSAREQRYNEQFF.